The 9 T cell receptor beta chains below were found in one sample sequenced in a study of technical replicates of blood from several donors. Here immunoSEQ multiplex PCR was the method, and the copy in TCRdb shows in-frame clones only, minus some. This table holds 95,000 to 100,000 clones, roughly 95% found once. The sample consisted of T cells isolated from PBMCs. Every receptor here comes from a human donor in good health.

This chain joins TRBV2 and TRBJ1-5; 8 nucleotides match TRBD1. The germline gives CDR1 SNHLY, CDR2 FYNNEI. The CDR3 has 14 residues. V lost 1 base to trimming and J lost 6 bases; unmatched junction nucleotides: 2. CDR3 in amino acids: CASSEGTGLQPQHF. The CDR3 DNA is TGTGCCAGCAGTGAAGGGACAGGGCTTCAGCCCCAGCATTTT.

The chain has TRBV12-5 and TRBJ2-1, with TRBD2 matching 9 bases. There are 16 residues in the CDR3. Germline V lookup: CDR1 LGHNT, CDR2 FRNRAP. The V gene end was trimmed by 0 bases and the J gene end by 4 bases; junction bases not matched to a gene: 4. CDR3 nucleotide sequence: TGTGCTAGTGGTTTGGTCCTAGCGGGAACATACAATGAGCAGTTCTTC. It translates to CASGLVLAGTYNEQFF.

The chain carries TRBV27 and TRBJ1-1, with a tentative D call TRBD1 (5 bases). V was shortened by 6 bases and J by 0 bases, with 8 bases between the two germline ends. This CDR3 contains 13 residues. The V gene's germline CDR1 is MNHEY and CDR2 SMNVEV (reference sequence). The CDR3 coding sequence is TGTGCCAGCAGGTGGGGCATGAACACTGAAGCTTTCTTT. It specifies CASRWGMNTEAFF.

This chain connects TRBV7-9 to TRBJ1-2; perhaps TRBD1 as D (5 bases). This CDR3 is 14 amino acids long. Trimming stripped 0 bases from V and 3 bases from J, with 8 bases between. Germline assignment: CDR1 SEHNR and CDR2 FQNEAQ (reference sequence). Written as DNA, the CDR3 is TGTGCCAGCAGCTTAGCCGGGGGAGACTATGGCTACACCTTC. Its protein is CASSLAGGDYGYTF. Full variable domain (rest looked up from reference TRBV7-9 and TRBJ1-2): DTGVSQNPRHKITKRGQNVTFRCDPISEHNRLYWYRQTLGQGPEFLTYFQNEAQLEKSRLLSDRFSAERPKGSFSTLEIQRTEQGDSAMYLCASSLAGGDYGYTFGSGTRLTVV.

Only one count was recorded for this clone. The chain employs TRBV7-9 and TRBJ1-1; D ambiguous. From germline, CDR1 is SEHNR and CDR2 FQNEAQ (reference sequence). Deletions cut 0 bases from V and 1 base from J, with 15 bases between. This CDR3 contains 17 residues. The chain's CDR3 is CASSLAGGETPNTEAFF. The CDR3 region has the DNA TGTGCCAGCAGCTTAGCCGGTGGGGAGACCCCGAACACTGAAGCTTTCTTT.

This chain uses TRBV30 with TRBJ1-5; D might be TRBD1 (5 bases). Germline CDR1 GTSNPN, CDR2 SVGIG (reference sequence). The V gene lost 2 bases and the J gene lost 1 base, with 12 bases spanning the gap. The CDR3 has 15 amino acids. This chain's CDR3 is CAWSRRGQSNQPQHF. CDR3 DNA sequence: TGTGCCTGGAGTAGGAGGGGTCAAAGCAATCAGCCCCAGCATTTT.

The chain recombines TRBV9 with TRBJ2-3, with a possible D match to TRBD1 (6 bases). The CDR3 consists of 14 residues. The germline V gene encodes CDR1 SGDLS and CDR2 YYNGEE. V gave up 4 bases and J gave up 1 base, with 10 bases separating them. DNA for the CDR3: TGTGCCAGCAGCTACCGGACAGGCACAGATACGCAGTATTTT. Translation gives CASSYRTGTDTQYF.

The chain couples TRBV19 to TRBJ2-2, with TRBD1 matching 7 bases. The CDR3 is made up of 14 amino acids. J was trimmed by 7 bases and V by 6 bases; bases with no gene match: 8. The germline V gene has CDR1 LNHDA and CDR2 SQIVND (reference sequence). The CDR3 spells CASRQGRNFGELFF. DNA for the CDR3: TGTGCCAGTAGACAGGGGCGAAACTTCGGGGAGCTGTTTTTT.

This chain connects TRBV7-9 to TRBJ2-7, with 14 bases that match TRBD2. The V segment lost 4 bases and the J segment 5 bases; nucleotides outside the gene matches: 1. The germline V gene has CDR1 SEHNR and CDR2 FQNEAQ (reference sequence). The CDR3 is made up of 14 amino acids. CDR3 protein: CASSSGLAGDEQYF. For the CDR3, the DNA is TGTGCCAGCAGCTCGGGACTAGCGGGGGACGAGCAGTACTTC.